This T cell receptor (beta chain) was identified in a study of PD-1 and CTLA-4 blockade in melanoma. Using immunoSEQ multiplex PCR, the repertoire was profiled, and TCRdb retains in-frame clones only, with some absent. The table has under 20,000 clones, about 70% seen once. This CDR3 has 16 amino acids. J lost 5 bases, V lost 4 bases, and 9 bases had no gene match. CDR1 is SEHNR and CDR2 is FQNEAQ in the germline V gene (reference sequence). V is TRBV7-9 and J is TRBJ2-1; 9 nucleotides match TRBD1. The material was CD8+ T cells from peripheral blood, obtained from a patient given anti-PD-1 treatment. The receptor comes from a human donor with melanoma. CDR3 bases: TGTGCCAGCAGCTCGTCCGGGACAGGGAGTAACAATGAGCAGTTCTTC. This encodes CASSSSGTGSNNEQFF.